A selection of T cell receptor beta chains follows, all from one sample in a study of cytomegalovirus exposure and HLA in healthy donors. The table came from immunoSEQ multiplex PCR; TCRdb's copy has only in-frame clones and leaves some out. Of fewer than 55,000 clones in the sample, roughly 70% were seen once. Material: PBMCs. These TCRs come from a woman between 50 and 59 years old in good health and CMV-seropositive. The CDR3 runs from the conserved cysteine through the conserved F or W. A D gene is named only where the DNA matches it firmly. The size of a clone is reported for some rows only, either as once, few or many, or as a class for expanded clones.

d_gene: TRBD1; abundance: .; len: 15; j_gene: TRBJ1-6; v_gene: TRBV7-2; CDR3aa: CASSFRQGANSPLHF; CDR3nt: TGTGCCAGCAGCTTCCGACAGGGAGCCAATTCACCCCTCCACTTT
d_gene: .; abundance: .; len: 15; j_gene: TRBJ2-7; v_gene: TRBV19; CDR3aa: CASRLTEDYPYEQYF; CDR3nt: TGTGCCAGTAGACTGACAGAGGACTATCCCTACGAGCAGTACTTC
d_gene: .; abundance: few; len: 14; j_gene: TRBJ2-1; v_gene: TRBV19; CDR3aa: CASSGGQLYNEQFF; CDR3nt: TGTGCCAGTAGCGGGGGTCAACTCTACAATGAGCAGTTCTTC
d_gene: TRBD2; abundance: .; len: 15; j_gene: TRBJ2-3; v_gene: TRBV2; CDR3aa: CASTRRLAGTDTQYF; CDR3nt: TGTGCCAGCACAAGAAGACTAGCGGGCACAGATACGCAGTATTTT
d_gene: TRBD1; abundance: .; len: 17; j_gene: TRBJ1-4; v_gene: TRBV15; CDR3aa: CATSRELRDSYNEKLFF; CDR3nt: TGTGCCACCAGCAGAGAACTCCGGGACAGCTATAATGAAAAACTGTTTTTT
d_gene: TRBD1; abundance: .; len: 14; j_gene: TRBJ1-1; v_gene: TRBV19; CDR3aa: CASTDRGGDTEAFF; CDR3nt: TGTGCCAGTACCGACAGGGGTGGGGACACTGAAGCTTTCTTT
d_gene: TRBD1; abundance: .; len: 16; j_gene: TRBJ2-1; v_gene: TRBV30; CDR3aa: CAWSKNSGTGADEQFF; CDR3nt: TGTGCCTGGAGTAAGAATTCCGGGACAGGGGCAGATGAGCAGTTCTTC
d_gene: TRBD1; abundance: .; len: 15; j_gene: TRBJ2-5; v_gene: TRBV7-2; CDR3aa: CASSLEGQGAETQYF; CDR3nt: TGTGCCAGCAGCTTAGAGGGACAGGGTGCAGAGACCCAGTACTTC
d_gene: .; abundance: .; len: 14; j_gene: TRBJ1-2; v_gene: TRBV10-3; CDR3aa: CAIRLTGFEGGYTF; CDR3nt: TGTGCCATCAGGCTCACAGGGTTTGAAGGAGGCTACACCTTC
d_gene: .; abundance: .; len: 13; j_gene: TRBJ1-1; v_gene: TRBV29-1; CDR3aa: CSVVRREGTEAFF; CDR3nt: TGCAGCGTTGTACGCAGGGAAGGGACTGAAGCTTTCTTT
d_gene: TRBD2; abundance: .; len: 16; j_gene: TRBJ2-7; v_gene: TRBV5-4; CDR3aa: CAGSLGVAGPSYEQYF; CDR3nt: TGTGCCGGCAGCTTGGGGGTAGCGGGTCCCTCCTACGAGCAGTACTTC
d_gene: TRBD1; abundance: .; len: 14; j_gene: TRBJ2-7; v_gene: TRBV5-1; CDR3aa: CASSRGTGRDEQYF; CDR3nt: TGCGCCAGCAGCCGCGGGACAGGGCGGGACGAGCAGTACTTC
d_gene: TRBD2; abundance: few; len: 17; j_gene: TRBJ2-7; v_gene: TRBV29-1; CDR3aa: CSVGGIETGTSVYEQYF; CDR3nt: TGCAGCGTTGGGGGCATAGAAACCGGGACTAGCGTTTACGAGCAGTACTTC
d_gene: .; abundance: .; len: 15; j_gene: TRBJ1-1; v_gene: TRBV9; CDR3aa: CASSARDSGGGEAFF; CDR3nt: TGTGCCAGCAGCGCCCGCGACTCAGGCGGGGGGGAAGCTTTCTTT
d_gene: TRBD2; abundance: .; len: 15; j_gene: TRBJ2-1; v_gene: TRBV9; CDR3aa: CASSARGEGYNEQFF; CDR3nt: TGTGCCAGCAGCGCTCGCGGGGAGGGATACAATGAGCAGTTCTTC
d_gene: TRBD1; abundance: .; len: 14; j_gene: TRBJ2-7; v_gene: TRBV7-2; CDR3aa: CASSTDRGIGEQYF; CDR3nt: TGTGCCAGCAGCACGGACAGGGGCATCGGCGAGCAGTACTTC
d_gene: TRBD1; abundance: .; len: 18; j_gene: TRBJ2-5; v_gene: TRBV25-1; CDR3aa: CASSGYGEGGQVQETQYF; CDR3nt: TGTGCCAGCAGTGGGTACGGAGAGGGGGGACAGGTCCAAGAGACCCAGTACTTC
d_gene: TRBD1; abundance: .; len: 13; j_gene: TRBJ2-7; v_gene: TRBV2; CDR3aa: CANGTADSYEQYF; CDR3nt: TGTGCCAATGGGACAGCGGACTCCTACGAGCAGTACTTC
d_gene: .; abundance: .; len: 15; j_gene: TRBJ2-6; v_gene: TRBV7-2; CDR3aa: CASSLDGSGANVLTF; CDR3nt: TGTGCCAGCAGCCTCGACGGGTCTGGGGCCAACGTCCTGACTTTC
d_gene: TRBD2; abundance: .; len: 16; j_gene: TRBJ2-3; v_gene: TRBV9; CDR3aa: CASSVAHRTSGDTQYF; CDR3nt: TGTGCCAGCAGCGTAGCTCATAGGACTAGCGGGGATACGCAGTATTTT
d_gene: .; abundance: .; len: 13; j_gene: TRBJ2-7; v_gene: TRBV5-1; CDR3aa: CASSLQDSYEQYF; CDR3nt: TGCGCCAGCAGCTTACAGGATTCCTACGAGCAGTACTTC
d_gene: TRBD2; abundance: few; len: 16; j_gene: TRBJ2-4; v_gene: TRBV9; CDR3aa: CASSVRAGGGKNIQYF; CDR3nt: TGTGCCAGCAGCGTGAGGGCGGGAGGGGGCAAAAACATTCAGTACTTC
d_gene: TRBD2; abundance: .; len: 15; j_gene: TRBJ2-7; v_gene: TRBV19; CDR3aa: CASSPLAGLSYEQYF; CDR3nt: TGTGCCAGTAGCCCCCTAGCGGGGTTGTCCTACGAGCAGTACTTC
d_gene: .; abundance: .; len: 16; j_gene: TRBJ2-5; v_gene: TRBV7-2; CDR3aa: CASSLALGAGGETQYF; CDR3nt: TGTGCCAGCAGCTTAGCTTTGGGGGCAGGCGGAGAGACCCAGTACTTC
d_gene: .; abundance: .; len: 15; j_gene: TRBJ2-1; v_gene: TRBV11-2; CDR3aa: CASRGLRGGGNEQFF; CDR3nt: TGTGCCAGCAGAGGCTTAAGGGGCGGTGGCAATGAGCAGTTCTTC
d_gene: .; abundance: .; len: 15; j_gene: TRBJ2-1; v_gene: TRBV27; CDR3aa: CASSSQGGSYNEQFF; CDR3nt: TGTGCCAGCAGTTCCCAGGGAGGCTCCTACAATGAGCAGTTCTTC
d_gene: .; abundance: .; len: 13; j_gene: TRBJ1-2; v_gene: TRBV2; CDR3aa: CASSVGGSYGYTF; CDR3nt: TGTGCCAGCAGTGTGGGGGGGAGTTATGGCTACACCTTC
d_gene: TRBD2; abundance: .; len: 16; j_gene: TRBJ2-2; v_gene: TRBV5-5; CDR3aa: CASSKTSVTNTGELFF; CDR3nt: TGTGCCAGCAGCAAGACTAGCGTTACGAACACCGGGGAGCTGTTTTTT
d_gene: .; abundance: .; len: 17; j_gene: TRBJ1-5; v_gene: TRBV18; CDR3aa: CASSPPLGEEDDQPQHF; CDR3nt: TGTGCCAGCTCACCACCTTTGGGAGAGGAGGACGATCAGCCCCAGCATTTT
d_gene: .; abundance: .; len: 16; j_gene: TRBJ2-1; v_gene: TRBV4-3; CDR3aa: CASSRDLTGDYNEQFF; CDR3nt: TGCGCCAGCAGCCGAGACCTAACGGGGGACTACAATGAGCAGTTCTTC
d_gene: .; abundance: once; len: 15; j_gene: TRBJ1-4; v_gene: TRBV15; CDR3aa: CATSRAAGFGEKLFF; CDR3nt: TGTGCCACCAGCAGAGCGGCGGGTTTCGGAGAAAAACTGTTTTTT
d_gene: .; abundance: few; len: 16; j_gene: TRBJ1-2; v_gene: TRBV28; CDR3aa: CASIGPPPRGGNDGDF; CDR3nt: TGTGCCAGCATCGGCCCCCCGCCCCGGGGGGGAAATGATGGGGACTTC
d_gene: .; abundance: .; len: 14; j_gene: TRBJ1-6; v_gene: TRBV2; CDR3aa: CARGGASYNSPLHF; CDR3nt: TGTGCCAGGGGAGGAGCGAGCTATAATTCACCCCTCCACTTT
d_gene: .; abundance: .; len: 16; j_gene: TRBJ2-7; v_gene: TRBV9; CDR3aa: CASSAHSKARMGEQYF; CDR3nt: TGTGCCAGCAGCGCACACTCTAAAGCGCGTATGGGTGAGCAGTACTTC
d_gene: .; abundance: .; len: 13; j_gene: TRBJ1-1; v_gene: TRBV4-1; CDR3aa: CASSQENSGVAFF; CDR3nt: TGCGCCAGCAGCCAAGAAAACTCGGGGGTAGCTTTCTTT
d_gene: .; abundance: .; len: 15; j_gene: TRBJ1-1; v_gene: TRBV27; CDR3aa: CASSLRLTGNTEAFF; CDR3nt: TGTGCCAGCAGTTTAAGGCTTACGGGTAACACTGAAGCTTTCTTT
d_gene: TRBD1; abundance: .; len: 14; j_gene: TRBJ1-2; v_gene: TRBV7-9; CDR3aa: CASSHSSSGTGTTF; CDR3nt: TGTGCCAGCAGCCATTCTTCCTCCGGGACAGGGACAACCTTC
d_gene: TRBD1; abundance: .; len: 14; j_gene: TRBJ1-1; v_gene: TRBV19; CDR3aa: CASGVGTGYTEAFF; CDR3nt: TGTGCCAGCGGCGTGGGGACAGGGTACACTGAAGCTTTCTTT
d_gene: .; abundance: .; len: 15; j_gene: TRBJ1-5; v_gene: TRBV28; CDR3aa: CASSLFLSGNQPQHF; CDR3nt: TGTGCCAGCAGTTTATTCCTCAGCGGCAATCAGCCCCAGCATTTT
d_gene: .; abundance: .; len: 13; j_gene: TRBJ1-1; v_gene: TRBV6-5; CDR3aa: CASSPDTSYEAFF; CDR3nt: TGTGCCAGCAGTCCGGACACTTCCTATGAAGCTTTCTTT
d_gene: TRBD1; abundance: once; len: 17; j_gene: TRBJ2-5; v_gene: TRBV5-4; CDR3aa: CASSLGGRTGIQKTQYF; CDR3nt: TGTGCCAGCAGCTTGGGGGGCAGGACAGGGATCCAAAAGACCCAGTACTTC
d_gene: TRBD1; abundance: .; len: 15; j_gene: TRBJ1-6; v_gene: TRBV6-5; CDR3aa: CASKGVGTGYSPLHF; CDR3nt: TGTGCCAGCAAGGGGGTCGGGACAGGTTACTCACCCCTCCACTTT
d_gene: .; abundance: once; len: 17; j_gene: TRBJ2-1; v_gene: TRBV4-2; CDR3aa: CASSQTAGNFLTSEQFF; CDR3nt: TGTGCCAGCAGCCAAACCGCCGGGAACTTTTTAACCAGTGAGCAGTTCTTC
d_gene: .; abundance: .; len: 13; j_gene: TRBJ2-1; v_gene: TRBV30; CDR3aa: CAWSVQAYDEQFF; CDR3nt: TGTGCCTGGAGTGTACAGGCCTACGATGAGCAGTTCTTC
d_gene: TRBD1; abundance: .; len: 15; j_gene: TRBJ2-7; v_gene: TRBV6-5; CDR3aa: CASSYAGQGLYEQYF; CDR3nt: TGTGCCAGCAGTTACGCGGGACAGGGCCTCTACGAGCAGTACTTC
d_gene: TRBD2; abundance: .; len: 16; j_gene: TRBJ2-5; v_gene: TRBV18; CDR3aa: CASSPILAGARETQYF; CDR3nt: TGCGCCAGCTCCCCCATCCTAGCGGGGGCTCGAGAGACCCAGTACTTC
d_gene: TRBD2; abundance: .; len: 17; j_gene: TRBJ2-5; v_gene: TRBV9; CDR3aa: CASSKRSGSPGEETQYF; CDR3nt: TGTGCCAGCAGCAAAAGGAGCGGGAGCCCGGGGGAAGAGACCCAGTACTTC
d_gene: .; abundance: .; len: 16; j_gene: TRBJ2-2; v_gene: TRBV5-1; CDR3aa: CASTSISTLNTGELFF; CDR3nt: TGCGCCAGCACCTCCATCAGTACCCTGAACACCGGGGAGCTGTTTTTT
d_gene: TRBD1; abundance: .; len: 15; j_gene: TRBJ2-2; v_gene: TRBV18; CDR3aa: CASSPGTGTTGELFF; CDR3nt: TGTGCCAGCTCACCGGGGACAGGGACCACCGGGGAGCTGTTTTTT
d_gene: TRBD2; abundance: .; len: 15; j_gene: TRBJ2-1; v_gene: TRBV11-2; CDR3aa: CASRRGTSRLDEQFF; CDR3nt: TGTGCCAGCAGGAGGGGGACTAGCCGTTTAGATGAGCAGTTCTTC
d_gene: TRBD1; abundance: .; len: 14; j_gene: TRBJ1-2; v_gene: TRBV27; CDR3aa: CASSLNTGAGGYTF; CDR3nt: TGTGCCAGCAGTTTAAATACAGGGGCTGGCGGCTACACCTTC
d_gene: .; abundance: .; len: 17; j_gene: TRBJ2-3; v_gene: TRBV15; CDR3aa: CATSRDTLFLSSHTQYF; CDR3nt: TGTGCCACCAGCAGAGATACTCTTTTCCTTAGCAGCCATACGCAGTATTTT
d_gene: TRBD2; abundance: .; len: 18; j_gene: TRBJ2-1; v_gene: TRBV9; CDR3aa: CASSVGSSRGGAGNEQFF; CDR3nt: TGTGCCAGCAGCGTAGGATCGTCTCGCGGGGGGGCCGGGAATGAGCAGTTCTTC